A selection of T cell receptor beta chains follows, all from one sample in a study of T cell responses to AZD1222 COVID-19 vaccine. Libraries were prepared by immunoSEQ multiplex PCR; TCRdb keeps only in-frame clonotypes and omits some of them. The table records 17,000 or so clones, around nine tenths of them present only once. Source: peripheral blood, taken 28 days after the second AZD1222 dose. These TCRs come from an adult who received the AZD1222 COVID-19 vaccine. Both conserved end residues are part of each CDR3. Fields, in order: D gene, J gene, clone size, V gene, CDR3 DNA, CDR3 protein. A D gene is named only where the DNA matches it firmly. Size is omitted from some rows. Given values are once, few, many or a class for expanded clones.

>NA|TRBJ2-2|NA|TRBV10-2
TGCGCCAGCGGGAGTTCGAACACCGGGGAGCTGTTTTTT
CASGSSNTGELFF
>NA|TRBJ2-5|few|TRBV5-1
TGCGCCAGCAGCTTGGATGGGGGGCTGAAGACCCAGTACTTC
CASSLDGGLKTQYF
>TRBD1|TRBJ2-3|NA|TRBV5-1
TGCGCCAGCACGGCGGGACAGGGCACAGATACGCAGTATTTT
CASTAGQGTDTQYF
>NA|TRBJ2-5|once|TRBV20-1
TGCAGTGCTAGAGTAATAAATACCCAGTACTTC
CSARVINTQYF
>NA|TRBJ1-2|medium-sized|TRBV5-1
TGCGCCAGCAGCTTGACAAGGGGTGGCTACACCTTC
CASSLTRGGYTF
>NA|TRBJ2-5|NA|TRBV7-7
TGTGCTAGCAGCTTAGCCCCCAGGGGAGAGACCCAGTACTTC
CASSLAPRGETQYF
>NA|TRBJ1-1|NA|TRBV7-2
TGTGCCAGCAGCTTTTCGGTGGTAAACCCTGAAGCTTTCTTT
CASSFSVVNPEAFF
>NA|TRBJ2-1|few|TRBV7-2
TGTGCCAGCAGCTCTAGGTATGGCGACAATGAGCAGTTCTTC
CASSSRYGDNEQFF
>TRBD2|TRBJ2-4|few|TRBV11-2
TGTGCCAGCAGACGGACTAGCGGGAGAAGAAAGGGAAACATTCAGTACTTC
CASRRTSGRRKGNIQYF
>TRBD2|TRBJ2-1|NA|TRBV19
TGTGCCAGTAGTATAGATTCGGGACTAGCGGGAAACAATGAGCAGTTCTTC
CASSIDSGLAGNNEQFF
>TRBD1|TRBJ1-1|once|TRBV3-1/TRBV3-2
TGTGCCAGCAGCCAAGGACAGGGGACTGAAGCTTTCTTT
CASSQGQGTEAFF
>NA|TRBJ2-1|NA|TRBV5-4
TGTGCCAGCAGCGCAACTCAGGGTTCCTACAATGAGCAGTTCTTC
CASSATQGSYNEQFF
>NA|TRBJ1-6|NA|TRBV7-9
TGTGCCAGCAGCTTAGCCTCCGGACCCCTCCACTTT
CASSLASGPLHF
>TRBD2|TRBJ2-3|NA|TRBV10-3
TGTGCCATCAGGGGGGGGACTGCTGGAACAGATACGCAGTATTTT
CAIRGGTAGTDTQYF
>NA|TRBJ2-2|NA|TRBV6-2/TRBV6-3
TGTGCCAGCAGCGCCCCGGGCCGGAGGGGGACCGGGGAGCTGTTTTTT
CASSAPGRRGTGELFF
>TRBD1|TRBJ1-1|once|TRBV29-1
TGCAGCGCTCGGGACAGGGAGAACACTGAAGCTTTCTTT
CSARDRENTEAFF
>NA|TRBJ2-1|NA|TRBV18
TGTGCCAGCTCACCAGTGACAACGAAAGAGCAGTTCTTC
CASSPVTTKEQFF
>NA|TRBJ2-2|NA|TRBV3-1/TRBV3-2
TGTGCCAGCAGCCGCGATGGAACCGGGGAGCTGTTTTTT
CASSRDGTGELFF
>NA|TRBJ2-3|NA|TRBV5-1
TGCGCCAGCAGCTTGGAGGACTCCAGCACAGATACGCAGTATTTT
CASSLEDSSTDTQYF
>TRBD2|TRBJ2-3|NA|TRBV9
TGTGCCAGCAGCGTAGGATTATGGGTGAGGGACGGGAGGTCTACAGATACGCAGTATTTT
CASSVGLWVRDGRSTDTQYF
>TRBD1|TRBJ1-3|NA|TRBV28
TGTGCCAGCAGTCCCCGACAGGGGGGTCCACCTTCTGGAAACACCATATATTTT
CASSPRQGGPPSGNTIYF
>TRBD2|TRBJ2-5|once|TRBV5-1
TGCGCCAGCAGCTTGGAAGCGGGGGGGATGGAGACCCAGTACTTC
CASSLEAGGMETQYF
>NA|TRBJ1-3|NA|TRBV19
TGTGCCAGTAGTTCCACGACAGACTCTGGAAACACCATATATTTT
CASSSTTDSGNTIYF
>NA|TRBJ2-7|NA|TRBV28
TGTGCCAGCAGGCTTACAGGGTTTCAGTACTTC
CASRLTGFQYF
>NA|TRBJ2-5|NA|TRBV20-1
TGCAGTGCTAGAGAGTGGGAGACCCAGTACTTC
CSAREWETQYF
>NA|TRBJ1-5|NA|TRBV6-5
TGTGCCAGCAGCAACACACAGGGAAGTCAGCCCCAGCATTTT
CASSNTQGSQPQHF
>TRBD1|TRBJ2-1|few|TRBV7-9
TGTGCCAGCAGCACCTTTATGGGACAGGGGGCGGGCAATGAGCAGTTCTTC
CASSTFMGQGAGNEQFF
>TRBD2|TRBJ2-3|NA|TRBV9
TGTGCCAGCGCCTCCGGGACTAGCGGGAGCACAGATACGCAGTATTTT
CASASGTSGSTDTQYF
>NA|TRBJ2-2|NA|TRBV3-1/TRBV3-2
TGTGCCAGCAGCCGGTCGATCGGGGAGCTGTTTTTT
CASSRSIGELFF
>TRBD1|TRBJ1-5|NA|TRBV18
TGTGCCAGCTCACCAGACCTTACTGGACAGGGAAAGGGGCAGCCCCAGCATTTT
CASSPDLTGQGKGQPQHF
>TRBD1|TRBJ1-6|NA|TRBV6-2/TRBV6-3
TGTGCCAGCAGTGACGGGACAGGGAGTTCACCCCTCCACTTT
CASSDGTGSSPLHF
>NA|TRBJ1-4|NA|TRBV28
TGTGCCAGCACCTTCCGGGGCTTTGAAAAACTGTTTTTT
CASTFRGFEKLFF
>NA|TRBJ2-1|once|TRBV5-1
TGCGCCAGCAGCCAGCAGGGTAGCGAGCAGTTCTTC
CASSQQGSEQFF
>NA|TRBJ1-1|once|TRBV18
TGTGCCAGCTCACCCTTCTCCAGGGAGTTGAACACTGAAGCTTTCTTT
CASSPFSRELNTEAFF
>TRBD2|TRBJ2-1|NA|TRBV28
TGTGCCAGCACTCAAGGCGGGGGGGGCTACTACAATGAGCAGTTCTTC
CASTQGGGGYYNEQFF
>TRBD1|TRBJ1-1|NA|TRBV6-1
TGTGCCAGCAGTGAAGCGGGAACAGGGGGGAACACTGAAGCTTTCTTT
CASSEAGTGGNTEAFF
>TRBD1|TRBJ2-5|NA|TRBV7-8
TGTGCCAGCAGCCCAAAACAGGGGATACAAGAGACCCAGTACTTC
CASSPKQGIQETQYF
>TRBD1|TRBJ1-1|NA|TRBV5-1
TGCGCCAGCAGCTTTATCAGGGGGCAAGGGAACACTGAAGCTTTCTTT
CASSFIRGQGNTEAFF
>NA|TRBJ1-1|NA|TRBV15
TGTGCCACCAGCAGAGATCGGGGGGCTCCGAACACTGAAGCTTTCTTT
CATSRDRGAPNTEAFF